This T cell receptor (beta chain) was recorded in a study of shared clonotypes between healthy human individuals. Donors included only healthy HIV-negative adults lacking recent acute infections or vaccinations. CD45RA-negative memory and CD45RA+ naive subsets were split from the CD4+ cells. This CDR3 is built from 16 residues. Genomic DNA per cell subset filled all wells of several immunoSEQ plates. The data were produced by immunoSEQ multiplex PCR, yet TCRdb's version contains in-frame clones alone and is incomplete. The sample lists approximately 2.5 million clones; around 90% were seen once. The material sequenced was naive CD4+ T cells sorted from blood. As to subset: CD45RA+ positively selected. The chain links TRBV21-1 to TRBJ2-3. TRBV21-1 is given as a pseudogene. This sequence originates from a man younger than 35 in good health. The CDR3 nucleotides read TGTGCCAGCAGCAAAGTAAAGGCAGATCCCACAGATACGCAGTATTTT. Protein sequence: CASSKVKADPTDTQYF.